This T cell receptor (beta chain) was captured by sequencing in a study of T cell responses to AZD1222 COVID-19 vaccine. Study-level information: Some second doses came at about 4 weeks and others at about 12 weeks; these were pooled.

With V trimmed by 0 bases and J by 6 bases, 5 bases remained unmatched. Per germline, CDR1 GTSNPN and CDR2 SVGIG (reference sequence). The CDR3 runs 14 residues. Sequencing used immunoSEQ multiplex PCR; TCRdb keeps in-frame clones, though not all of them. The table shows some 100,000 clones, with roughly 89% occurring only once. This chain connects TRBV30 to TRBJ2-1, with TRBD2 identical over 7 bases. The receptor was derived from an adult in good health. The sample in question was peripheral blood, obtained on day 0 of AZD1222 vaccination. CDR3 in DNA: TGTGCCTGGAGTGTTCGGCGGGGGTTCAATGAGCAGTTCTTC. As protein: CAWSVRRGFNEQFF.